These 5 T cell receptor beta chains were sequenced from one sample in a study of blood T cell repertoires in COVID-19. The method was immunoSEQ multiplex PCR; TCRdb's version includes in-frame clones alone and lacks a portion of them. The table includes roughly 70,000 clones, 91% detected once. The sample was peripheral blood. These receptors were taken from a human donor in a cohort sampled during active COVID-19.

The chain carries TRBV11-2 and TRBJ1-2, with D perhaps matching TRBD1 (5 bases). Germline-derived CDR1 and CDR2 are SGHAT and FQNNGV. The CDR3 is made up of 14 amino acids. The V end was cut by 1 base, the J end by 0 bases, with 6 bases between. CDR3 DNA: TGTGCCAGCAGCTTAGCGACAGCTAACTATGGCTACACCTTC. The encoded protein is CASSLATANYGYTF. The variable domain in full, with the rest retrieved from reference TRBV11-2 and TRBJ1-2, is EAGVAQSPRYKIIEKRQSVAFWCNPISGHATLYWYQQILGQGPKLLIQFQNNGVVDDSQLPKDRFSAERLKGVDSTLKIQPAKLEDSAVYLCASSLATANYGYTFGSGTRLTVV.

This clone was counted only a few times. The genes are TRBV6-2 or TRBV6-3 and TRBJ2-7; D gene unclear. Germline V CDR1 and CDR2: MNHEY, SVGEGT. The CDR3 is made up of 13 amino acids. Trimming left V 3 bases short and J 7 bases short, with 13 bases between. In DNA form, the CDR3 reads TGTGCCAGCAGTTATCCCCCCACCGGGGAGCAGTACTTC. As protein: CASSYPPTGEQYF.

The rearrangement links TRBV5-6 to TRBJ1-6; a possible D gene is TRBD1 (5 bases). Germline-derived CDR1 and CDR2 are SGHDT and YYEEEE. The length of the CDR3 is 15 residues. With 3 bases removed from V and 7 bases from J, the gap between germline ends came to 14 bases. CDR3 in amino acids: CASSWGDRENSPLHF. As DNA, the CDR3 is TGTGCCAGCAGCTGGGGGGATAGAGAGAATTCACCCCTCCACTTT.

This chain links TRBV30 with TRBJ1-1; 8 bases match TRBD1. Looked up from germline, CDR1 is GTSNPN and CDR2 is SVGIG (reference sequence). The J segment lost 1 base and the V segment lost 2 bases, leaving 6 bases of the junction unmatched. The CDR3 has 15 amino acids. The CDR3 here is CAWSLSDRENTEAFF. The CDR3 DNA sequence: TGTGCCTGGAGTTTGTCGGACAGGGAGAACACTGAAGCTTTCTTT.

This clone has only one observation. The chain combines TRBV3-1 (or the pseudogene TRBV3-2) with TRBJ2-2, with 9 bases that match TRBD1. The CDR3 is 16 amino acids. The trim removed 4 bases at V and 4 bases at J, leaving 7 bases unmatched. The V gene's germline CDR1 is LGHDT and CDR2 YNNKEL (reference sequence). The CDR3, as DNA: TGTGCCAGCAGCCTCGGGACAGGGTGGAGCACCGGGGAGCTGTTTTTT. It yields the protein CASSLGTGWSTGELFF.